A selection of T cell receptor beta chains follows, all from one sample in a study of T cell responses to AZD1222 COVID-19 vaccine. The assay was immunoSEQ multiplex PCR, and TCRdb's table has in-frame clones only and misses some. The sample holds roughly 150,000 clones, less than 95% seen once. The sample consisted of peripheral blood, taken 28 days after the second AZD1222 dose. These receptors all come from an adult who received the AZD1222 COVID-19 vaccine. CDR3s include the opening cysteine and the closing phenylalanine or tryptophan. Fields, in order: CDR3 protein, CDR3 DNA, V gene, D gene, clone size, CDR3 length, J gene. D genes are given only for firm matches. Clone sizes are given selectively: once, few, many, or a class where the clone is expanded.

cdr3_aa: CASSDHRGPVGELFF
cdr3_nt: TGTGCCAGCAGTGACCACAGGGGGCCGGTCGGGGAGCTGTTTTTT
v_call: TRBV6-4
d_call: TRBD1
clone_size: .
cdr3_length: 15
j_call: TRBJ2-2

cdr3_aa: CASSVQGATGNTIYF
cdr3_nt: TGTGCCAGCAGCGTACAGGGGGCTACTGGAAACACCATATATTTT
v_call: TRBV7-2
d_call: TRBD1
clone_size: .
cdr3_length: 15
j_call: TRBJ1-3

cdr3_aa: CASSLGSNEKLFF
cdr3_nt: TGTGCCAGCAGCTTGGGCTCTAATGAAAAACTGTTTTTT
v_call: TRBV5-4
d_call: .
clone_size: .
cdr3_length: 13
j_call: TRBJ1-4

cdr3_aa: CASSFGTLGNYGYTF
cdr3_nt: TGTGCCAGCAGCTTTGGGACGTTAGGGAACTATGGCTACACCTTC
v_call: TRBV5-6
d_call: .
clone_size: .
cdr3_length: 15
j_call: TRBJ1-2

cdr3_aa: CAWRTQVRGEKLFF
cdr3_nt: TGTGCCTGGAGGACACAGGTTAGAGGTGAAAAACTGTTTTTT
v_call: TRBV30
d_call: .
clone_size: .
cdr3_length: 14
j_call: TRBJ1-4

cdr3_aa: CAAGDFSINYGYTF
cdr3_nt: TGTGCCGCCGGAGACTTTTCTATTAACTATGGCTACACCTTC
v_call: TRBV6-5
d_call: .
clone_size: few
cdr3_length: 14
j_call: TRBJ1-2

cdr3_aa: CASTEQSDTQYF
cdr3_nt: TGTGCCAGCACCGAGCAGTCGGATACGCAGTATTTT
v_call: TRBV7-9
d_call: .
clone_size: .
cdr3_length: 12
j_call: TRBJ2-3

cdr3_aa: CASSEIAGQNTGELFF
cdr3_nt: TGTGCCAGCAGTGAGATTGCGGGGCAGAACACCGGGGAGCTGTTTTTT
v_call: TRBV2
d_call: .
clone_size: once
cdr3_length: 16
j_call: TRBJ2-2

cdr3_aa: CATSDPGTGNQPQHF
cdr3_nt: TGTGCCACCAGTGATCCCGGGACAGGGAATCAGCCCCAGCATTTT
v_call: TRBV24-1
d_call: TRBD1
clone_size: once
cdr3_length: 15
j_call: TRBJ1-5

cdr3_aa: CASSREGPPYEQYF
cdr3_nt: TGTGCCAGCAGTCGGGAGGGCCCCCCCTACGAGCAGTACTTC
v_call: TRBV27
d_call: TRBD2
clone_size: .
cdr3_length: 14
j_call: TRBJ2-7

cdr3_aa: CASSIDLRTGGSNQPQHF
cdr3_nt: TGTGCCAGTAGTATAGATCTCAGGACAGGGGGGAGTAATCAGCCCCAGCATTTT
v_call: TRBV19
d_call: TRBD1
clone_size: .
cdr3_length: 18
j_call: TRBJ1-5

cdr3_aa: CASSLPLGQGSQPQHF
cdr3_nt: TGTGCCAGCAGTTTACCCCTTGGACAGGGGAGTCAGCCCCAGCATTTT
v_call: TRBV28
d_call: TRBD1
clone_size: .
cdr3_length: 16
j_call: TRBJ1-5

cdr3_aa: CASSRTNSPLHF
cdr3_nt: TGTGCCAGCAGTCGGACTAATTCACCCCTCCACTTT
v_call: TRBV6-5
d_call: .
clone_size: .
cdr3_length: 12
j_call: TRBJ1-6

cdr3_aa: CASRPTGGRGEQYF
cdr3_nt: TGTGCCAGCAGACCGACAGGGGGGAGAGGCGAGCAGTACTTC
v_call: TRBV27
d_call: TRBD1
clone_size: .
cdr3_length: 14
j_call: TRBJ2-7

cdr3_aa: CASSPKNRQDYNEQFF
cdr3_nt: TGTGCCAGCTCACCGAAAAACCGACAGGATTACAATGAGCAGTTCTTC
v_call: TRBV18
d_call: .
clone_size: .
cdr3_length: 16
j_call: TRBJ2-1

cdr3_aa: CASSPVAGGTETQYF
cdr3_nt: TGCGCCAGCAGCCCGGTCGCAGGGGGCACAGAGACCCAGTACTTC
v_call: TRBV5-1
d_call: TRBD1
clone_size: .
cdr3_length: 15
j_call: TRBJ2-5

cdr3_aa: CASSKSGTGFDEQYF
cdr3_nt: TGTGCCAGCAGTAAATCCGGGACAGGGTTCGACGAGCAGTACTTC
v_call: TRBV6-5
d_call: TRBD1
clone_size: once
cdr3_length: 15
j_call: TRBJ2-7

cdr3_aa: CASSRYGYTF
cdr3_nt: TGTGCCAGCAGTCGTTATGGCTACACCTTC
v_call: TRBV28
d_call: .
clone_size: .
cdr3_length: 10
j_call: TRBJ1-2

cdr3_aa: CSASGTSGVTSTDTQYF
cdr3_nt: TGCAGTGCTAGTGGGACTAGCGGGGTAACTAGCACAGATACGCAGTATTTT
v_call: TRBV20-1
d_call: TRBD2
clone_size: .
cdr3_length: 17
j_call: TRBJ2-3

cdr3_aa: CASSLTWTYGYTF
cdr3_nt: TGCGCCAGCAGCTTAACCTGGACCTATGGCTACACCTTC
v_call: TRBV5-1
d_call: .
clone_size: .
cdr3_length: 13
j_call: TRBJ1-2

cdr3_aa: CASSLVGQQGVEKLFF
cdr3_nt: TGTGCCAGCAGCTTGGTAGGGCAACAGGGGGTCGAAAAACTGTTTTTT
v_call: TRBV5-6
d_call: TRBD1
clone_size: .
cdr3_length: 16
j_call: TRBJ1-4

cdr3_aa: CASRGKDWHTDTQYF
cdr3_nt: TGTGCCAGTAGGGGTAAGGACTGGCACACAGATACGCAGTATTTT
v_call: TRBV19
d_call: .
clone_size: .
cdr3_length: 15
j_call: TRBJ2-3

cdr3_aa: CASGGDRGHEQYF
cdr3_nt: TGTGCCAGCGGGGGGGACAGGGGACACGAGCAGTACTTC
v_call: TRBV2
d_call: TRBD1
clone_size: .
cdr3_length: 13
j_call: TRBJ2-7

cdr3_aa: CASNPGDGGNEKLFF
cdr3_nt: TGTGCCAGTAACCCCGGGGATGGGGGTAATGAAAAACTGTTTTTT
v_call: TRBV19
d_call: .
clone_size: .
cdr3_length: 15
j_call: TRBJ1-4

cdr3_aa: CASSPRGGSGNTIYF
cdr3_nt: TGTGCCAGCAGCCCACGGGGGGGCTCTGGAAACACCATATATTTT
v_call: TRBV28
d_call: .
clone_size: .
cdr3_length: 15
j_call: TRBJ1-3

cdr3_aa: CASSQAWRSQETQYF
cdr3_nt: TGTGCCAGCAGCCAAGCTTGGAGGTCCCAAGAGACCCAGTACTTC
v_call: TRBV3-1/TRBV3-2
d_call: .
clone_size: .
cdr3_length: 15
j_call: TRBJ2-5

cdr3_aa: CASSPRTSTPETQYF
cdr3_nt: TGTGCCAGCTCACCACGGACATCGACCCCCGAGACCCAGTACTTC
v_call: TRBV18
d_call: .
clone_size: once
cdr3_length: 15
j_call: TRBJ2-5

cdr3_aa: CASSYPLAGPRADEQYF
cdr3_nt: TGTGCCAGCAGTTACCCCCTAGCGGGCCCCCGTGCAGACGAGCAGTACTTC
v_call: TRBV6-2/TRBV6-3
d_call: TRBD2
clone_size: .
cdr3_length: 17
j_call: TRBJ2-7

cdr3_aa: CASSEGGMGLYSNQPQHF
cdr3_nt: TGTGCCAGCAGTGAAGGGGGCATGGGGCTATATAGCAATCAGCCCCAGCATTTT
v_call: TRBV6-1
d_call: .
clone_size: .
cdr3_length: 18
j_call: TRBJ1-5

cdr3_aa: CASSLGVAYEQYF
cdr3_nt: TGTGCCAGCAGCTTAGGGGTGGCCTACGAGCAGTACTTC
v_call: TRBV7-2
d_call: .
clone_size: .
cdr3_length: 13
j_call: TRBJ2-7

cdr3_aa: CASSVTATNEKLFF
cdr3_nt: TGTGCCAGCAGTGTTACAGCAACTAATGAAAAACTGTTTTTT
v_call: TRBV2
d_call: .
clone_size: once
cdr3_length: 14
j_call: TRBJ1-4

cdr3_aa: CASSLGPLTNTGELFF
cdr3_nt: TGTGCCAGCAGCTTAGGCCCGCTTACGAACACCGGGGAGCTGTTTTTT
v_call: TRBV7-2
d_call: .
clone_size: .
cdr3_length: 16
j_call: TRBJ2-2

cdr3_aa: CASSSRRGYTF
cdr3_nt: TGTGCCAGCAGCTCCCGACGAGGCTACACCTTC
v_call: TRBV28
d_call: .
clone_size: .
cdr3_length: 11
j_call: TRBJ1-2

cdr3_aa: CASSFVAPGLATYEQYF
cdr3_nt: TGTGCCAGCAGTTTTGTCGCCCCGGGACTAGCGACCTACGAGCAGTACTTC
v_call: TRBV28
d_call: TRBD2
clone_size: .
cdr3_length: 17
j_call: TRBJ2-7

cdr3_aa: CASSFGTGSRSTDGYTF
cdr3_nt: TGCGCCAGCAGCTTCGGGACAGGGTCGAGAAGTACGGATGGCTACACCTTC
v_call: TRBV5-1
d_call: TRBD1
clone_size: .
cdr3_length: 17
j_call: TRBJ1-2

cdr3_aa: CASSSPGGETQYF
cdr3_nt: TGTGCCAGCAGCTCTCCAGGGGGTGAGACCCAGTACTTC
v_call: TRBV28
d_call: TRBD1
clone_size: .
cdr3_length: 13
j_call: TRBJ2-5

cdr3_aa: CASNQGNTEAFF
cdr3_nt: TGTGCCAGCAATCAGGGCAACACTGAAGCTTTCTTT
v_call: TRBV6-5
d_call: .
clone_size: .
cdr3_length: 12
j_call: TRBJ1-1

cdr3_aa: CASSPGGQGNNEQFF
cdr3_nt: TGTGCCAGCTCACCAGGAGGGCAGGGGAACAATGAGCAGTTCTTC
v_call: TRBV18
d_call: .
clone_size: .
cdr3_length: 15
j_call: TRBJ2-1

cdr3_aa: CASSQGHTNTGELFF
cdr3_nt: TGTGCCAGCAGCCAAGGACACACGAACACCGGGGAGCTGTTTTTT
v_call: TRBV11-3
d_call: .
clone_size: once
cdr3_length: 15
j_call: TRBJ2-2

cdr3_aa: CASSLGQGAETQYF
cdr3_nt: TGTGCCAGCAGCCTCGGACAGGGGGCAGAGACCCAGTACTTC
v_call: TRBV7-2
d_call: TRBD1
clone_size: .
cdr3_length: 14
j_call: TRBJ2-5

cdr3_aa: CASSEGAGLQPGNTIYF
cdr3_nt: TGTGCCAGCAGTGAAGGGGCCGGGTTACAACCTGGAAACACCATATATTTT
v_call: TRBV2
d_call: .
clone_size: .
cdr3_length: 17
j_call: TRBJ1-3

cdr3_aa: CASSPSGSGDNYGQYF
cdr3_nt: TGTGCCAGCAGTCCGTCGGGTAGCGGGGATAATTATGGCCAGTACTTC
v_call: TRBV28
d_call: TRBD2
clone_size: .
cdr3_length: 16
j_call: TRBJ2-5

cdr3_aa: CASSPKGDQPQHF
cdr3_nt: TGTGCCAGCAGCCCCAAGGGGGATCAGCCCCAGCATTTT
v_call: TRBV7-9
d_call: .
clone_size: .
cdr3_length: 13
j_call: TRBJ1-5

cdr3_aa: CASRVGFNSNQPQHF
cdr3_nt: TGTGCCAGCAGGGTCGGGTTCAATAGCAATCAGCCCCAGCATTTT
v_call: TRBV6-4
d_call: .
clone_size: .
cdr3_length: 15
j_call: TRBJ1-5

cdr3_aa: CATELAGGTDTQYF
cdr3_nt: TGTGCCACCGAGTTAGCGGGGGGAACAGATACGCAGTATTTT
v_call: TRBV10-3
d_call: TRBD2
clone_size: .
cdr3_length: 14
j_call: TRBJ2-3

cdr3_aa: CASSDVRTGIYEQYF
cdr3_nt: TGCGCCAGCAGTGATGTCAGGACAGGGATTTACGAGCAGTACTTC
v_call: TRBV10-2
d_call: TRBD1
clone_size: .
cdr3_length: 15
j_call: TRBJ2-7